Listed below are T cell receptor beta chains from one sample, sequenced in a study of molecular identifiers for immune sequencing clone quantification. TCRdb itself ran the PCR reads through MiXCR, one entry per CDR3 protein. The sample consists of fewer than 25,000 distinct CDR3 sequences, 15% to 20% of them appearing once. Material: naive CD8+ T cells from blood, with Jurkat cell RNA spiked in. Receptors were obtained from a human donor in good health. Some libraries in this study had Jurkat cell RNA spiked in. Both conserved end residues are part of each CDR3. D genes are given only for firm matches. A clone size is listed for some rows: how often the clone was seen (once, few, many), or a class if it is expanded.

many TRBD1 TRBJ2-5 TRBV29-1 TGCAGCGTTGAAACCCGGGACAGGAGTTTTTCCCAGTACTTC CSVETRDRSFSQYF
many - TRBJ2-3 TRBV20-1 TGCAGTGCTAGAGATCTGCGGTCAGATACGCAGTATTTT CSARDLRSDTQYF
many - TRBJ2-3 TRBV20-1 TGCAGCTCCGGGGGGCTACCTGACACAGATACGCAGTATTTT CSSGGLPDTDTQYF
many - TRBJ1-2 TRBV5-6 TGTGCCAGCAGCTTGCGAACCCAGGGGACTAACTATGGCTACACCTTC CASSLRTQGTNYGYTF
- TRBD1 TRBJ2-7 TRBV7-9 TGTGCCAGCAGCCCACGACAGGGTCCCTACGAGCAGTACTTC CASSPRQGPYEQYF
many - TRBJ2-3 TRBV7-9 TGTGCCAGCAGCTTAGCTTTAACAGATACGCAGTATTTT CASSLALTDTQYF
many - TRBJ2-5 TRBV10-3 TGTGCCATCAGCCGGGACTCCTCTGTAGGGGAGACCCAGTACTTC CAISRDSSVGETQYF
- - TRBJ2-7 TRBV9 TGTGCCAGCACGCAGGGTCCCGGCTCATCCTACGAGCAGTACTTC CASTQGPGSSYEQYF
many TRBD1 TRBJ2-2 TRBV2 TGTGCCAGCAGTCGCCGGGACAGGGACACCGGGGAGCTGTTTTTT CASSRRDRDTGELFF
many - TRBJ2-5 TRBV18 TGTGCCAGCTCACCATCCGCGAGACAAGAGACCCAGTACTTC CASSPSARQETQYF
medium-sized - TRBJ2-3 TRBV6-1 TGTGCCAGCAGCTTGGGCACAGATACGCAGTATTTT CASSLGTDTQYF
many - TRBJ2-3 TRBV5-5 TGTGCCAGCAGCTTGGACGGGGGGCCCAGGGATACGCAGTATTTT CASSLDGGPRDTQYF
many - TRBJ1-5 TRBV12-3/TRBV12-4 TGTGCCAGCAGTTTGTCGGGGTGGGTTCAGCCCCAGCATTTT CASSLSGWVQPQHF
many TRBD1 TRBJ2-7 TRBV13 TGTGCCAGCAGCAACACAGGGGAACGCTTCCTATGGCAGTACTTC CASSNTGERFLWQYF
- - TRBJ2-3 TRBV10-2 TGCGCCAGCAGTGAATTAGGACCAGCGCCTGACACAGATACGCAGTATTTT CASSELGPAPDTDTQYF
many - TRBJ2-3 TRBV29-1 TGCAGCGTTGGAGAAATGGGAGCAGCTACAGATACGCAGTATTTT CSVGEMGAATDTQYF
many - TRBJ2-5 TRBV7-9 TGTGCCAGCAGCTTTGCCAGGGTAGAGACCCAGTACTTC CASSFARVETQYF
many - TRBJ1-5 TRBV3-1 TGTGCCAGCAGCCAAAGGGGACAGCCCCAGCATTTT CASSQRGQPQHF
many - TRBJ2-2 TRBV3-1 TGTGCCAGCAGCCAACTCCCAGGGGTCGACACCGGGGAGCTGTTTTTT CASSQLPGVDTGELFF
many TRBD1 TRBJ1-5 TRBV4-3 TGCGCCAGCAGCCACCATACAGGGGGAGGTCAGCCCCAGCATTTT CASSHHTGGGQPQHF
many - TRBJ1-2 TRBV4-3 TGCGCCAGCAGCCAAGATTCTGGGCCAGGGGTCTATGGCTACACCTTC CASSQDSGPGVYGYTF
many TRBD1 TRBJ1-2 TRBV20-1 TGCAGTGCTAGATGGGACAGACCCTATTCCGGCTACACCTTC CSARWDRPYSGYTF
- - TRBJ1-1 TRBV27 TGTGCCAGCAGTTCCGGGGGGGCTGAAGCTTTCTTT CASSSGGAEAFF
many TRBD2 TRBJ2-7 TRBV6-2/TRBV6-3 TGTGCCAGCAGTTACTCCACAAAAGAGGGACTAGCGGGGGCCTGGTCCTACGAGCAGTACTTC CASSYSTKEGLAGAWSYEQYF
once - TRBJ2-3 TRBV9 TGTGCCAGCAGCGTAGTAAGCAGGGGGGCCGAGGGAGATACACAGTATTTT CASSVVSRGAEGDTQYF
many TRBD1 TRBJ1-1 TRBV20-1 TGCAGTGCTAGAGATATCAGGGGGACTGAAGCTTTCTTT CSARDIRGTEAFF
- - TRBJ1-1 TRBV30 TGTGCCTGGAGCGTGAACACTGAAGCTTTCTTT CAWSVNTEAFF
- TRBD2 TRBJ2-7 TRBV29-1 TGCAGCGTTGAGGACGGGGGGGTGTACGAGCAGTACTTC CSVEDGGVYEQYF
many - TRBJ1-1 TRBV7-9 TGTGCCAGCAGCTTCCAAGGCCCTCTAGGCACTGAAGCTTTCTTT CASSFQGPLGTEAFF
few - TRBJ2-3 TRBV4-1 TGCGCCAGCAGCCAACAGGGGGGGGGATACACAGATACGCAGTATTTT CASSQQGGGYTDTQYF
many - TRBJ1-1 TRBV4-2 TGTGCCAGCAGCCAAGATCAGGGAGGCACTGAAGCTTTCTTT CASSQDQGGTEAFF
many - TRBJ2-5 TRBV28 TGTGCCAGCAGTTTGGAGGGGCCCCAGGCCCAGTACTTC CASSLEGPQAQYF
many - TRBJ2-3 TRBV12-5 TGTGCTAGTGGTTTGGGGGCCAGGGGCGCGACAGATACGCAGTATTTT CASGLGARGATDTQYF
many - TRBJ2-3 TRBV25-1 TGTGCCAGCAGTGAGATCATGAAGGGGAGCACAGATACGCAGTATTTT CASSEIMKGSTDTQYF
many - TRBJ2-3 TRBV3-1 TGTGCCAGCAGCCAAGCGAACGCGGGACAAGATACGCAGTATTTT CASSQANAGQDTQYF
many - TRBJ2-7 TRBV5-1 TGCGCCAGCAGCCCCGAGGGGAGCTCCTACGAGCAGTACTTC CASSPEGSSYEQYF
- TRBD1 TRBJ2-7 TRBV6-2/TRBV6-3 TGTGCCAGCAGTTGGTCGGGACAGGGCCGCTCCCCGGCCTACGAGCAGTACTTC CASSWSGQGRSPAYEQYF
few - TRBJ2-3 TRBV28 TGTGCCAGCAGTTTAACCGGGTCGTCCACAGATACGCAGTATTTT CASSLTGSSTDTQYF
many TRBD2 TRBJ2-1 TRBV6-1 TGTGCCAGCAGTGAAGAGTTTAGCGGGGGTGCGGGTGAGCAGTTCTTC CASSEEFSGGAGEQFF
many TRBD2 TRBJ2-2 TRBV29-1 TGCAGCGTTGGACTACTGACTAGCGGGAGTATCGGGGAGCTGTTTTTT CSVGLLTSGSIGELFF
- - TRBJ2-6 TRBV6-5 TGTGCCAGCAGTTTAAGGGTTTTGAGATCTGGGGCCAACGTCCTGACTTTC CASSLRVLRSGANVLTF
many - TRBJ2-7 TRBV29-1 TGCAGCGTTGAGGGTTGGGGGGATCCTTTGGAGCAGTACTTC CSVEGWGDPLEQYF